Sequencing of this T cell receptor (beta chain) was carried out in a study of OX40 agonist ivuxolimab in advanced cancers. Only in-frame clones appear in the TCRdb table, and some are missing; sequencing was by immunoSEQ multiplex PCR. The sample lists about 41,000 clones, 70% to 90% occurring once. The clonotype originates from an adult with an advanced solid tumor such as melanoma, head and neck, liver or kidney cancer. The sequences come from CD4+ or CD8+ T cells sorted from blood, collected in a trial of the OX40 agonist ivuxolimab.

The CDR3 bases are TGTGCCTGGGCGCGAGTCAACGGCGAGCAGTACTTC. It encodes CAWARVNGEQYF. V is TRBV30 and J is TRBJ2-7; D is ambiguous. V gave up 5 bases and J gave up 6 bases, with 14 bases separating them. The length of the CDR3 is 12 residues. Germline V gene data show CDR1 as GTSNPN and CDR2 as SVGIG (reference sequence). Together with reference TRBV30 and TRBJ2-7, the CDR3 gives the full variable domain: SQTIHQWPATLVQPVGSPLSLECTVEGTSNPNLYWYRQAAGRGLQLLFYSVGIGQISSEVPQNLSASRPQDRQFILSSKKLLLSDSGFYLCAWARVNGEQYFGPGTRLTVT.